The 17 T cell receptor beta chains reported below all come from one sample, sequenced in a study of shared clonotypes between healthy human individuals. Profiled with immunoSEQ multiplex PCR; TCRdb holds only in-frame clones, not every one. The sample has about 520,000 clones, over 75% seen once. The sample comprised PBMCs. The receptors here all came from a middle-aged woman in good health. Some clones in this sample may be carry-over from other donors' samples.

This chain uses TRBV20-1 with TRBJ1-1; D unresolved. The CDR3 has 11 amino acids. Per germline, CDR1 DFQATT and CDR2 SNEGSKA (reference sequence). The ends were cut back, 1 base at V and 10 bases at J, with 10 bases in the middle. The CDR3 nucleotides are TGCAGTGCTAGAGCCCTAGGCCTAGCTTTCTTT. This encodes CSARALGLAFF.

This chain joins TRBV5-1 and TRBJ2-3; tentatively, D is TRBD2 (5 bases). V lost 1 base, J lost 6 bases, and 6 bases lay in between. The CDR3 consists of 12 residues. CDR1 and CDR2 from the germline V gene are SGHRS and YFSETQ. The CDR3 DNA sequence: TGCGCCAGCAGCTTGAGAGGGGATACGCAGTATTTT. As protein: CASSLRGDTQYF.

The chain uses TRBV28 and TRBJ1-5; D gene ambiguous. Germline CDR1 and CDR2: MDHEN and SYDVKM. The CDR3 runs 12 residues. V lost 7 bases to trimming and J lost 0 bases, with 4 bases between them. CDR3 loop: CASTYSNQPQHF. CDR3 DNA: TGTGCCAGCACCTATAGCAATCAGCCCCAGCATTTT.

Written as DNA, the CDR3 is TGTGCCAGCAGCCGGCAGAGTTACGAGCAGTACTTC. This sequence encodes CASSRQSYEQYF. V and J are TRBV5-6 and TRBJ2-7, with no clear D. This CDR3 spans 12 amino acids. Trimming left V 4 bases short and J 4 bases short, with 9 bases between. The germline V gene has CDR1 SGHDT and CDR2 YYEEEE.

V and J are TRBV7-2 and TRBJ2-1; D is unresolved. Between the trimmed V and J ends, which lost 0 bases and 5 bases, there was a span of 11 bases. The germline V gene encodes CDR1 SGHTA and CDR2 FQGNSA. The CDR3 consists of 15 residues. In DNA, the CDR3 is TGTGCCAGCAGCTTAGCGTTGGGATATCACAATGAGCAGTTCTTC. Translating it yields CASSLALGYHNEQFF.

The rearrangement joins TRBV28 to TRBJ1-4; 9 nucleotides match TRBD1. Germline CDR1 reads MDHEN; CDR2 reads SYDVKM. The CDR3 consists of 15 residues. V lost 5 bases to trimming and J lost 8 bases; unmatched junction nucleotides: 9. The CDR3 DNA reads as TGTGCCAGCAGTCCCCGAGGACAGGGGAAGGAAAAACTGTTTTTT. Its translation is CASSPRGQGKEKLFF.

For this clone: It differs at one base from a far larger clone, so likely a read error. Other DNA sequences in this sample translate to the same CDR3. The gene calls are TRBV4-1 and TRBJ1-2, with 10 bases matching TRBD1. CDR1 MGHRA and CDR2 YSYEKL come from the germline V gene. The CDR3 has 16 amino acids. The DNA for the CDR3 is TGCGCCAGTAGCCAACCCGGGACAGGGGTCAACTATGGCTACACCTTC. Residues: CASSQPGTGVNYGYTF.

This clone was observed a few times. The chain recombines TRBV27 with TRBJ1-2, with 7 bases matching TRBD1. The CDR3 spans 16 residues. V shed 4 bases, J shed 7 bases, and the junction held 15 bases outside the gene matches. Germline V CDR1 and CDR2: MNHEY, SMNVEV (reference sequence). CDR3 loop: CASSYLTGLHLFGYTF. The CDR3 nucleotides are TGTGCCAGCAGTTACTTGACAGGGCTCCACCTCTTTGGCTACACCTTC.

Notes on this clone: A much more abundant neighbour one base away suggests this may be a read error. The chain has TRBV10-2 and TRBJ2-1, with D possibly called TRBD1 or TRBD2 (7 bases each). This CDR3 has 14 residues. Germline V gene lookup returns CDR1 WSHSY and CDR2 SAAADI. The chain's CDR3 is CATQGGTTYNERFF. As DNA, the CDR3 is TGCGCCACTCAGGGGGGGACTACCTACAATGAGCGGTTCTTC.

To note about this clone: A far larger clone differs by one base, so this is likely a read error. At the DNA level, this CDR3 is encoded by other sequences in the same sample as well. This sequence joins TRBV7-9 and TRBJ1-2, with D possibly TRBD1 on 6 matching bases. The CDR3 covers 13 residues. Germline CDR1 SEHNR, CDR2 FQNEAQ (reference sequence). The CDR3 here is CASSPLGARGYTF. CDR3 sequence (DNA): TGTGCCAGCAGCCCCTTGGGGGCCCGGGGCTACACATTC.

This rearrangement joins TRBV18 to TRBJ2-1, with 7 bases lining up with TRBD2. The CDR3 has 16 residues. The germline CDR1 and CDR2 sequences are KGHSH and LQKENI. J lost 8 bases, V lost 3 bases, and 13 bases had no gene match. CDR3 amino acids: CASSPRTSGNGDEQFF. CDR3 nucleotides: TGTGCCAGCTCACCCCGTACCAGCGGGAACGGCGATGAGCAGTTCTTC.

Regarding this clone: It differs at one base from a far larger clone, so likely a read error. V and J are TRBV9 and TRBJ2-6; D may be TRBD1 (5 bases). The CDR3 covers 15 residues. Per the germline V gene, CDR1 is SGDLS and CDR2 is YYNGEE. CDR3 DNA: TGTGCCAGCAGCGTAGGCCTGGGTGGGGCCAGCGTCCTGACTTTC. Amino acid sequence: CASSVGLGGASVLTF.

The genes are TRBV5-1 and TRBJ2-3; 7 nucleotides match TRBD1. Germline V gene data show CDR1 as SGHRS and CDR2 as YFSETQ. This CDR3 comprises 11 residues. Here the CDR3 reads CATGNTDTQYF. As DNA, the CDR3 is TGCGCGACAGGGAACACAGATACGCAGTATTTT.

This sequence joins TRBV28 and TRBJ1-1; the D gene is possibly TRBD1 (5 bases). The V end was cut by 0 bases, the J end by 4 bases, with 9 bases between. This CDR3 is built from 14 residues. Germline lookup yields CDR1 MDHEN and CDR2 SYDVKM. The CDR3, as DNA: TGTGCCAGCAGTTTATGGGGGGAGAGCACTGAAGCTTTCTTT. Its translation is CASSLWGESTEAFF.

The chain links TRBV5-4 to TRBJ2-7; 9 bases are a match to TRBD1. Germline V lookup: CDR1 SGHNT, CDR2 YYREEE (reference sequence). J gave up 7 bases and V 2 bases, and 13 bases lay outside the gene matches. The CDR3 contains 16 residues. CDR3 sequence (DNA): TGTGCCAGCAGCTTTCCGGGACAGGGACCCTCGGGGGAGCAGTACTTC. It encodes CASSFPGQGPSGEQYF.

The chain is built from TRBV10-1 and TRBJ2-1; no reliable D call. Germline CDR1 and CDR2: WNHNN and SYGVQD (reference sequence). Trimming left V 6 bases short and J 1 base short, with 13 bases between. The CDR3 is 15 amino acids. CDR3 loop: CASSLGESSYNEQFF. The DNA of the CDR3 is TGCGCCAGCAGCCTTGGGGAATCATCCTACAATGAGCAGTTCTTC.

In the case of this clone: Possible read error: a much larger clone is one base away. The chain is built from TRBV5-4 and TRBJ2-1, with TRBD2 matching over 9 bases. The CDR3 covers 15 residues. The ends lost 0 bases at V and 3 bases at J; junction bases unmatched: 1. Germline CDR1 reads SGHNT; CDR2 reads YYREEE (reference sequence). The CDR3 sequence is CASSLGLADYNEQFF. The CDR3 DNA is TGTGCCAGCAGCTTGGGACTAGCGGACTACAATGAGCAGTTCTTC.